This TCR beta chain was identified during a study of cytomegalovirus exposure and HLA in healthy donors (dated by TCRdb to between 2016 and 2019). Looking at the study overall: According to an earlier analysis of a few hundred of the donors, about 180 million T cells yielded 117 million unique TCR beta sequences and about 280 Gb of sequence data. Roughly 300 gigabases of sequencing data and tens of millions of unique TCR sequences were included in an early release covering over 600 HLA-typed donors. Of the 350 to 400 genotyped donors, about 80% fell in the genetic ancestry cluster associated with self-reported Caucasian donors. The study was designed to test whether signatures of past pathogen exposure could be identified by cataloging public T cell receptors. The study used immunosequencing to profile the T cell repertoires of more than 650 subjects and linked those repertoires to cytomegalovirus serostatus. In addition to the first cohort of approximately 650 subjects, a separate validation cohort of 100 to 150 different subjects was used. High-throughput TCR immunosequencing, statistical association of individual TCRs with disease status, and machine learning were combined to predict cytomegalovirus infection status. A later analysis re-examined previously published TCR beta repertoires from more than 600 donors and added high-resolution HLA genotyping to investigate patterns of TCR occurrence. Rather than using new phenotypic data, the later analysis identified candidate immune exposures from TCR beta sequences and from how often those sequences occurred across donors. To decide whether each TCR beta V gene segment behaved as functional or pseudogenic, an earlier analysis of fewer than 750 of the donors relied on high-throughput TCR beta sequencing. Donor age, sex, ethnicity and CMV serostatus were compiled alongside the repertoire data. A later genetic analysis used genome-wide SNP genotypes for 398 of the 666 donors, treating that subset as a discovery cohort. Every discovery cohort repertoire had been produced on one sequencing platform. HLA typing included class I and class II loci at four-digit resolution. Typing coverage varied by locus: roughly 620-640 donors for A, B, C, DRB1 and DQB1; roughly 520 for DQA1; over 600 for DPA1; approximately 490 for DPB1. Because of strong linkage in the cohort, four or five DR-DQ haplotypes were treated as single units for association and clustering. On average, roughly 250,000 unique TCR beta nucleotide sequences were sequenced per donor among roughly 430 genotyped donors of the cohort, with roughly 19% of those sequences being non-productive. Here is what the overall study found, with its caveats: Because counts were too low, more than 15 rarely observed V segments, including chromosome 9 orphons, were left out of the earlier analysis of about 620 of the donors. Some IMGT-functional V segments, including TRBV6-2 and TRBV6-3, could not be told apart with the 87-base-pair reads, so those segments were excluded. In a later analysis, HLA-associated TCR beta chains showed more clonal expansion and lower generation probabilities than non-associated chains that were equally common. Broadly in line with IMGT annotations, most TCR beta V segments showed up in productive rearrangements about 90% or about 30% of the time in an earlier analysis of under 700 of the donors. In a later genetic analysis, fewer N-insertions in productive TCRs were reported among donors in an Asian-associated ancestry cluster than the roughly 670-donor mean. The classifier was reported to diagnose cytomegalovirus status with high specificity and sensitivity in both the original cohort and the validation cohort. In a later analysis, several top co-occurrence clusters were reported to appear linked to parvovirus B19, influenza, CMV and Epstein-Barr virus. Assigning TCR associations to individual alleles was difficult when HLA alleles, especially DR and DQ, strongly co-occurred. In vitro tests confirmed that a few of the cytomegalovirus-associated TCR beta chains recognize cytomegalovirus antigens. A group of highly shared sequence variants was considered likely to be a technical artifact of the sequencing pipeline. A total of 150 or so TCR beta chains were listed by the study as associated with cytomegalovirus. In a later analysis, TCR association rates were found to vary across HLA loci, with the most associated TCRs seen for DRB1 alleles and the fewest for HLA-C alleles. Specific HLA alleles were associated with roughly 16,000 TCR beta sequences at a false discovery rate of 0.05 in a later analysis. Correlated functional status among segregating V segments might reflect linkage disequilibrium, but an unknown experimental factor could not be ruled out. In this cohort, only TCR beta chains were sequenced, and detectable features were limited by the absence of alpha or paired-chain data. An association between a missense DCLRE1C variant and V-gene and J-gene trimming of TCR beta chains was found in a later genetic analysis and replicated in an independent cohort. According to a later analysis, most CMV-associated TCR beta chains appeared to be HLA-restricted, and the HLA associations seemed to be driven largely by CMV exposure. While some public TCRs were present in many individuals, most TCR sequences turned up only very rarely across donors. The presence/absence analyses assumed that sequencing depth was roughly uniform across donors, and that assumption may not be true. HLA typing was unavailable for some donors at each locus, so association tests used only the typed subset. According to the authors, the approach could potentially be generalized to other disease states and immunological phenotypes. Immune exposure information for the cohort was limited to CMV serostatus. A further reported finding was that TCR beta sequences accurately predicted the HLA-A and HLA-B alleles for most subjects in the first cohort.

Via the germline V gene, CDR1 is LGHNA and CDR2 YSLEER. Including the terminal cysteine and phenylalanine, the CDR3 comprises 17 residues. Only the CDR3 DNA is retained, 51 bases long and in frame from the first base. After removal of 1 base from V and 8 bases from J, the junction retains 10 bases not matched to a gene. The library was made by the immunoSEQ multiplex PCR assay. For the multiplex PCR, a mixture combining 60 forward primers for TCR Vbeta segments and 13 reverse primers for TCR Jbeta segments was used. Amplification of the CDR3 region of rearranged TCR beta genes was performed with a multiplex PCR assay on genomic DNA. Amplified TCR beta libraries were sequenced as 87-base-pair reads on the Illumina HiSeq System. Regarding the original processing steps: A later analysis counted about 80 million unique TCR beta chains across the 666 repertoires, and roughly 9.9 million of these chains were shared by at least two donors. A nearest-neighbor algorithm error-corrected the raw reads and collapsed the reads into unique sequences, merging closely related sequences to remove PCR and sequencing errors. To assign V, D and J gene segments, CDR3 sequences were aligned to IMGT reference sequences. Each retained sequence needed at least a six-nucleotide match to both a V gene segment and a J gene segment. Rearrangements were classified as productive when the CDR3 lacked stop codons and remained in frame with V and J, and all other rearrangements were classified as non-productive. CDR3 was defined according to IMGT convention as the region running from the second conserved V-encoded cysteine to the conserved J-encoded phenylalanine. Sequences without an unambiguous match to a single V gene segment were excluded from the earlier analysis of approximately 560 of the donors. An earlier analysis of a few hundred of the donors classified V segments as functional when productive rearrangements were above 56.7% and as segregating when the standard deviation between donors was above 5%. A statistical classification framework was built for diagnosing cytomegalovirus status from the catalog of TCR beta chain sequences. A later analysis assigned V and J genes by comparing TCR nucleotide sequences with IMGT/GENE-DB human TR gene sequences. Using the TCRdist pipeline, a later analysis assigned CDR3 sequences along with most-parsimonious VDJ recombination scenarios. In a later analysis, every TCR beta chain was defined by the combination of its CDR3 amino acid sequence and its V-gene family, and reads without a unique V-gene family were dropped. A later analysis removed over 500 highly shared, low-generation-probability nucleotide sequences to deal with suspected cross-contamination and a sequencing artifact. In a later analysis, a clonal expansion index for each public chain was calculated from normalized within-repertoire ranks of inferred template counts. Generation probabilities in a later analysis came from a VDJ recombination model fitted to out-of-frame rearrangements, and those results were checked against IGoR. In a later analysis, hypergeometric tests were used to score TCR-TCR, TCR-HLA and TCR-CMV co-occurrence, with a repertoire-size bias correction applied to TCR pairs. False discovery rates were estimated in a later analysis by permuting HLA or CMV assignments 20 times. In a later analysis, co-occurring TCRs were grouped with DBSCAN, and TCRdist sequence similarity was added when clustering was performed within HLA-allele-positive subsets. Repertoires with fewer than 30,000 or more than 120,000 public chains were left out of co-occurrence clustering, as were about 5 repertoires with anomalous nucleotide sharing. TCRdb re-hosts the immuneACCESS table, in-frame sequences only. Its copies lack some clones; in the studies checked, an unresolved V gene accounts for under half of them, and the cause for the rest is not known. V and J calls and clone size come straight from that table; D and trimming were deduced from the DNA. A total of around 99,000 clones appear in this sample, roughly 63% of them only once. The ten largest clones add up to around 6.6% of the sample.

The cohort consisted of 600 to 750 healthy bone marrow donors. At the time of sampling, all cohort members were nominally healthy, though unrecorded immune exposures were likely present. The donor tested CMV seronegative, placing the donor among the 300 to 450 seronegative members of the cohort. A peripheral blood sample was provided by each donor, and peripheral blood mononuclear cells were used for TCR beta sequencing. The Qiagen DNeasy Blood Extraction Kit was used to extract genomic DNA from the blood cell samples. About this clone itself: It lacks a known antigen. Nothing much larger sits one base from this clone, and base qualities are not available.

The chain was built from TRBV4-3 and TRBJ2-1; TRBD2 lines up with 11 middle nucleotides. The source material was PBMCs. This TCR was sampled from a woman aged 30 to 39 in good health and CMV-seronegative. The nucleotide sequence is TGCGCCAGCAGCCAAGTTACGACTAGCGGGATGAGGTATGAGCAGTTCTTC. The translation is CASSQVTTSGMRYEQFF.